This TCR beta chain derives from a study of OX40 agonist ivuxolimab in advanced cancers. Study observations and caveats: Clonal expansion in partial responders at 0.1-3.0 mg/kg ranked among the lowest.

The CDR3 consists of 12 residues. Germline CDR1 is MNHEY and CDR2 is SMNVEV (reference sequence). Produced via immunoSEQ multiplex PCR; TCRdb's table is partial and in-frame only. The data show 58,000 or so clones, 80% to 90% seen once. Regarding this clone: The antigen is undetermined. One end of the junction varies from germline; a read error may be responsible.

The material sequenced was CD4+ or CD8+ T cells sorted from blood, taken in a trial of the OX40 agonist ivuxolimab. The chain carries TRBV27 and TRBJ1-1; D uncertain. The clonotype originates from an adult with an advanced solid tumor such as melanoma, head and neck, liver or kidney cancer. The CDR3 here is CVSSLPRGEAFF. In nucleotides, the CDR3 is TGTGTCAGCAGTTTACCTCGGGGAGAAGCTTTCTTT.